This record looks at one T cell receptor (beta chain) sequence and its context. These data originate in a study of blood T cell repertoires in COVID-19. Study information: Samples representing acute and convalescent COVID-19 were sourced from the United States, Italy and Spain.

The study drew participants aged about 18 to 89 years from approximately 23 US areas. Only in-frame clones appear in the TCRdb table, and some are missing; sequencing was by immunoSEQ multiplex PCR. The sample has 300,000 to 450,000 clones; roughly 87% are singletons. V was shortened by 1 base and J by 0 bases, with 6 bases between the two germline ends. This CDR3 comprises 14 residues. The germline gives CDR1 SGHRS, CDR2 YFSETQ. The chain combines TRBV5-1 with TRBJ2-3; TRBD1 might be the D (5 bases). The clonotype comes from a woman aged 25 to 39 who had recovered from COVID-19. The material sequenced was PBMCs or T cells enriched from blood (not recorded which). This CDR3 is CASSLQGSTDTQYF. The DNA for the CDR3 is TGCGCCAGCAGCTTGCAGGGTAGCACAGATACGCAGTATTTT.